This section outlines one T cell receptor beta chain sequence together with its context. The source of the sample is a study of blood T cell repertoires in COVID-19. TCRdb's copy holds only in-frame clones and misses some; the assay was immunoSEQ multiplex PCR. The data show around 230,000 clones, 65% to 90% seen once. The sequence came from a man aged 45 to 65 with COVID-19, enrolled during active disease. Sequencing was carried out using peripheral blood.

This chain's CDR3 is CASRTGQGGYEAFF. In DNA, the CDR3 is TGTGCCAGTAGAACGGGACAGGGGGGCTATGAAGCTTTCTTT. The chain combines TRBV19 with TRBJ1-1; 11 bases match TRBD1. Germline CDR1 is LNHDA and CDR2 is SQIVND (reference sequence). CDR3 size: 14 residues. V lost 6 bases to trimming and J lost 7 bases; unmatched junction nucleotides: 7.